The 22 T cell receptor beta chains below all came from one sample that was sequenced in a study of TIL therapy for anti-PD-1-resistant metastatic lung cancer. This was the immunoSEQ v3 assay. Assay: immunoSEQ multiplex PCR; the TCRdb copy retains only in-frame clones and omits some. The table lists about 100,000 clones, less than 70% of them singletons, with 9.5% to 12% in the top ten. This sample's time point: pre-treatment sample, taken before nivolumab and TIL therapy. Tumor tissue came from excised metastases, mostly pleural nodules or supraclavicular lymph nodes. The specimen was tumor tissue, collected at baseline. These receptors were collected from a person between 30 and 80 years old with non-small cell lung cancer.

J is TRBJ1-1 and V is TRBV7-8; D gene unclear. Germline loops: CDR1 SGHVS, CDR2 FQNEAQ. CDR3 length: 12 amino acids. Trimming pared 5 bases from V and 2 bases from J, leaving 6 bases between. CDR3 coding DNA: TGTGCCAGCAGCAAGGTTAACACTGAAGCTTTCTTT. Translating it yields CASSKVNTEAFF.

The V gene is TRBV19, the J gene TRBJ2-7; 10 bases fit TRBD2. The germline V gene has CDR1 LNHDA and CDR2 SQIVND (reference sequence). The CDR3 loop spans 16 amino acids. Losses at the gene ends were 5 bases for V and 4 bases for J; bases not matched to a gene: 11. CDR3 sequence (DNA): TGTGCCAGTAGTTCCGAGGGGGCTAGCGGGAGATACGAGCAGTACTTC. As protein: CASSSEGASGRYEQYF.

This chain joins TRBV6-6 and TRBJ1-5, with 8 bases fitting TRBD1. This CDR3 has 13 residues. Germline CDR1 and CDR2: MNHNY and SVGAGI (reference sequence). V was pared by 5 bases and J by 10 bases, with 7 bases of the junction left unmatched. CDR3 nucleotide sequence: TGTGCCAGCAGTGACAGGGGAACGGATCCCCAGCATTTT. Protein: CASSDRGTDPQHF.

This CDR3 is CASSRREIKETQYF. The CDR3 DNA reads TGTGCCAGCAGCCGCAGGGAGATTAAAGAGACCCAGTACTTC. V usage is TRBV5-6 and J usage is TRBJ2-5; D tentatively reads TRBD1 or TRBD2 (5 bases each). In germline, CDR1 is SGHDT, CDR2 YYEEEE. V dropped 4 bases and J dropped 3 bases, with 13 bases sitting between them. The CDR3 totals 14 residues.

This clone appeared a few times. This chain links TRBV7-6 with TRBJ1-6; 8 bases fit TRBD1. The CDR3 contains 16 residues. Per germline, CDR1 SGHVS and CDR2 FNYEAQ. The trim removed 0 bases at V and 9 bases at J, leaving 7 bases unmatched. CDR3 DNA: TGTGCCAGCAGCTTAGCGCCTCGGACAGGGAGTTCACCCCTCCACTTT. It translates to CASSLAPRTGSSPLHF.

The chain carries TRBV5-6 and TRBJ2-7, with 8 bases lining up with TRBD2. This CDR3 is 17 amino acids long. The V gene's germline CDR1 is SGHDT and CDR2 YYEEEE. V dropped 0 bases and J dropped 2; count of bases not matched to a gene: 10. CDR3 in amino acids: CASSLGYGGGNPYEQYF. The CDR3 DNA reads as TGTGCCAGCAGCTTGGGATACGGGGGGGGAAACCCCTACGAGCAGTACTTC.

The V call is TRBV6-5, the J call TRBJ2-7, with D possibly being TRBD2 (5 bases). Trimming stripped 7 bases from V and 2 bases from J, with 12 bases between. The CDR3 spans 13 residues. Germline V lookup: CDR1 MNHEY, CDR2 SVGAGI. The CDR3 region is CASTRTGTYEQYF. CDR3 bases: TGTGCCAGCACTCGGACGGGAACCTACGAGCAGTACTTC.

V usage is TRBV2 and J usage is TRBJ2-5, with TRBD1 matching 8 bases. The J segment lost 4 bases and the V segment lost 6 bases, leaving 7 bases of the junction unmatched. The CDR3 length is 14 residues. Germline V CDR1 and CDR2: SNHLY, FYNNEI. CDR3: CASSGQGGGETQYF. DNA for the CDR3: TGTGCCAGCAGCGGACAGGGAGGAGGAGAGACCCAGTACTTC.

V is TRBV24-1 and J is TRBJ2-1; 9 bases are a match to TRBD1. The CDR3 is 16 amino acids. V shed 7 bases and J 8 bases; nucleotides not matched to a gene: 14. The germline gives CDR1 KGHDR, CDR2 SFDVKD. This CDR3 is CATSDPRDRVEYEQFF. CDR3 DNA: TGTGCCACCAGCGATCCTCGGGACAGGGTGGAGTATGAGCAGTTCTTC.

This chain connects TRBV5-6 to TRBJ1-1, with TRBD1 matching 7 bases. Germline assignment: CDR1 SGHDT and CDR2 YYEEEE. V was pared by 1 base and J by 8 bases, with 2 bases of the junction left unmatched. This CDR3 is built from 12 residues. The CDR3 reads CASSLWDSEAFF. Written as DNA, the CDR3 is TGTGCCAGCAGCTTGTGGGACAGCGAAGCTTTCTTT.

The rearrangement uses TRBV10-3 and TRBJ2-5; TRBD2 matches at 10 bases. This CDR3 spans 13 amino acids. After removal of 4 bases from V and 4 bases from J, the junction contained 0 bases not matched to a gene. CDR1 is ENHRY and CDR2 is SYGVKD in the germline V gene. This chain's CDR3 is CAISGLAGETQYF. The CDR3 nucleotides are TGTGCCATCAGTGGACTAGCGGGAGAGACCCAGTACTTC.

Details on this clone: At the DNA level, this CDR3 is encoded by other sequences in the same sample as well. V usage is TRBV28 and J usage is TRBJ2-7; D remains unclear. Germline CDR1 reads MDHEN; CDR2 reads SYDVKM. Trimming took 1 base from V and 6 from J, leaving 7 bases between them. CDR3 length equals 12 residues. Here the CDR3 reads CASSLSGPEQYF. The DNA of the CDR3 is TGTGCCAGCAGTTTATCCGGGCCCGAGCAGTACTTC.

This chain connects TRBV18 to TRBJ2-7; D is possibly TRBD1 (6 bases). Germline V CDR1 and CDR2: KGHSH, LQKENI. With 3 bases removed from V and 2 bases from J, the gap between germline ends came to 11 bases. The CDR3 is made up of 14 amino acids. CDR3 nucleotide sequence: TGTGCCAGCTCACCCCCGGGACAACCCTACGAGCAGTACTTC. Translated, it gives CASSPPGQPYEQYF.

The chain carries TRBV7-2 and TRBJ2-7; 10 nucleotides line up with TRBD2. CDR3 size: 13 residues. Trimming cost V 6 bases and J 6 bases; bases outside gene matches: 5. Looked up from germline, CDR1 is SGHTA and CDR2 is FQGNSA. CDR3 sequence (DNA): TGTGCCAGCAGAAGCGGGGGGGCCCCCGAGCAGTACTTC. It yields the protein CASRSGGAPEQYF. Looking up the rest from reference TRBV7-2 and TRBJ2-7 gives the full variable domain: GAGVSQSPSNKVTEKGKDVELRCDPISGHTALYWYRQSLGQGLEFLIYFQGNSAPDKSGLPSDRFSAERTGGSVSTLTIQRTQQEDSAVYLCASRSGGAPEQYFGPGTRLTVT.

This clone occurred a few times. This chain joins TRBV5-5 and TRBJ2-3; D uncertain. Trimming took 0 bases from V and 2 from J, leaving 7 bases between them. Germline CDR1 and CDR2: SGHKS and YYEKEE (reference sequence). This CDR3 comprises 14 residues. The CDR3 spells CASSLAASTDTQYF. CDR3 sequence (DNA): TGTGCCAGCAGCTTGGCTGCCTCCACAGATACGCAGTATTTT. Full variable domain (outside the CDR3, taken from reference TRBV5-5 and TRBJ2-3): DAGVTQSPTHLIKTRGQQVTLRCSPISGHKSVSWYQQVLGQGPQFIFQYYEKEERGRGNFPDRFSARQFPNYSSELNVNALLLGDSALYLCASSLAASTDTQYFGPGTRLTVL.

This CDR3 is CATSRAGVDTGELFF. The CDR3 coding sequence is TGTGCCACCTCGCGGGCTGGGGTCGACACCGGGGAGCTGTTTTTT. The J gene is TRBJ2-2, the V gene TRBV24-1; tentatively, D is TRBD2 (5 bases). Trimming removed 9 bases from V and 3 bases from J, with 16 bases in between. CDR3 size: 15 residues. Germline-derived CDR1 and CDR2 are KGHDR and SFDVKD.

This clone was recorded a few times. V is TRBV6-1 and J is TRBJ2-2, with D hard to call. CDR1 MNHNS and CDR2 SASEGT come from the germline V gene. Trimming left V 1 base short and J 2 bases short, with 11 bases between. The CDR3 length is 16 residues. CDR3 protein: CASSEEARQNTGELFF. The CDR3 DNA reads as TGTGCCAGCAGTGAAGAGGCCAGGCAAAACACCGGGGAGCTGTTTTTT.

The chain couples TRBV7-2 to TRBJ2-7, with D perhaps TRBD2 (5 bases). Trimming removed 2 bases at V and 6 bases at J, with 17 bases between. Germline V gene data show CDR1 as SGHTA and CDR2 as FQGNSA. The CDR3 length is 15 residues. CDR3 residues: CASSLSPSTRGEQYF. CDR3 coding DNA: TGTGCCAGCAGCTTATCCCCGAGTACTCGGGGCGAGCAGTACTTC.

DNA of the CDR3: TGTGCCAGTTCATCCGGGGCGTTTCAGCCCCAGCATTTT. Translated: CASSSGAFQPQHF. The rearrangement links TRBV19 to TRBJ1-5; D is possibly TRBD1 (5 bases). V gave up 8 bases and J gave up 6 bases, with 14 bases separating them. The CDR3 is 13 amino acids. Germline V CDR1 and CDR2: LNHDA, SQIVND (reference sequence).

The chain uses TRBV19 and TRBJ1-3, with no clear D. Germline values: CDR1 LNHDA, CDR2 SQIVND (reference sequence). CDR3 length: 15 amino acids. Trimming removed 7 bases from V and 0 bases from J, with 13 bases in between. This CDR3 is CASNPGFASGNTIYF. The CDR3 DNA follows: TGTGCCAGTAATCCGGGGTTTGCCTCTGGAAACACCATATATTTT.

This clone was observed a handful of times. The chain combines TRBV7-2 with TRBJ2-7; unclear D gene. V lost 5 bases, J lost 3 bases, and 8 bases lay in between. The CDR3 sequence is 12 residues long. Germline-derived CDR1 and CDR2 are SGHTA and FQGNSA. CDR3 amino acids: CASSLSDYEQYF. Written as DNA, the CDR3 is TGTGCCAGCAGCCTCTCGGACTACGAGCAGTACTTC.

The chain has TRBV6-4 and TRBJ2-2, with D hard to call. Germline loops: CDR1 MRHNA, CDR2 SNTAGT. The CDR3 totals 13 residues. Trimming left V 3 bases short and J 4 bases short, with 6 bases between. The CDR3 loop is CASSEDGTGELFF. The CDR3, as DNA: TGTGCCAGCAGTGAGGACGGCACCGGGGAGCTGTTTTTT.